Below, 13 T cell receptor beta chains from the same sample are listed, as sequenced in a study of glioma-infiltrating T cells after dendritic cell vaccination. Method: immunoSEQ multiplex PCR; TCRdb's copy keeps in-frame clones and lacks some. The table lists tens of thousands of clones, approximately 80% of them singletons. This sample comprised blood, obtained before dendritic cell vaccination. Receptors originate from a human donor with glioblastoma.

The chain carries TRBV28 and TRBJ1-1; D might be TRBD1 (5 bases). Deletions cut 3 bases from V and 11 bases from J, with 16 bases between. The germline gives CDR1 MDHEN, CDR2 SYDVKM. This CDR3 is built from 13 residues. As DNA, the CDR3 is TGTGCCAGCAGTTTCTCAGGGATAGGTTACGCTTTCTTT. It yields the protein CASSFSGIGYAFF.

The rearrangement links TRBV7-9 to TRBJ1-2, with 7 bases aligning to TRBD1. V was pared by 3 bases and J by 2 bases, with 6 bases of the junction left unmatched. Germline values: CDR1 SEHNR, CDR2 FQNEAQ (reference sequence). The CDR3 length is 15 residues. As DNA, the CDR3 is TGTGCCAGCAGCTTCCCACTGACAGGGAACTATGGCTACACCTTC. Encoded protein: CASSFPLTGNYGYTF.

This chain links TRBV5-4 with TRBJ2-7; 10 bases are shared with TRBD2. The CDR3 contains 16 residues. The germline CDR1 and CDR2 sequences are SGHNT and YYREEE (reference sequence). After removal of 0 bases from V and 3 bases from J, the junction contained 6 bases not matched to a gene. This CDR3 is CASSLDSGRINYEQYV. CDR3 nucleotide sequence: TGTGCCAGCAGCTTGGATAGCGGGAGGATCAACTACGAGCAGTACGTC.

This sequence joins TRBV7-6 and TRBJ1-4; 10 nucleotides align to TRBD1. The J segment lost 8 bases and the V segment lost 5 bases, leaving 5 bases of the junction unmatched. This CDR3 spans 14 amino acids. Germline V gene lookup returns CDR1 SGHVS and CDR2 FNYEAQ. CDR3 DNA: TGTGCCAGCAGCATGACAGGGGGCGCAGAAAAACTGTTTTTT. This codes for CASSMTGGAEKLFF. Using reference TRBV7-6 and TRBJ1-4 for the parts outside the CDR3, the full variable domain is GAGVSQSPRYKVTKRGQDVALRCDPISGHVSLYWYRQALGQGPEFLTYFNYEAQQDKSGLPNDRFSAERPEGSISTLTIQRTEQRDSAMYRCASSMTGGAEKLFFGSGTQLSVL.

The chain couples TRBV10-3 to TRBJ2-1, with 9 bases fitting TRBD1. The length of the CDR3 is 16 residues. Germline V CDR1 and CDR2: ENHRY, SYGVKD. The J segment lost 3 bases and the V segment lost 0 bases, leaving 3 bases of the junction unmatched. The CDR3 nucleotides read TGTGCCATCAGTGAGTCGGGACAGGGATACTACAATGAGCAGTTCTTC. This sequence encodes CAISESGQGYYNEQFF.

This sequence joins TRBV6-5 and TRBJ2-5; TRBD1 matches 10 bases. Germline loops: CDR1 MNHEY, CDR2 SVGAGI. The V and J ends lost 5 bases and 5 bases, in that order; junction bases with no gene match: 8. The CDR3 is 15 residues long. The CDR3 DNA follows: TGTGCCAGCAGTCCCCCGGGACAGGGGCTTGAGACCCAGTACTTC. This sequence encodes CASSPPGQGLETQYF.

The chain couples TRBV5-4 to TRBJ2-3; D may be TRBD2 (5 bases). Germline assignment: CDR1 SGHNT and CDR2 YYREEE (reference sequence). The ends were cut back, 0 bases at V and 1 base at J, with 12 bases in the middle. This CDR3 is built from 16 residues. The CDR3 nucleotides are TGTGCCAGCAGCTTGGAGGTCCTAGCCGGCACAGATACGCAGTATTTT. Translation gives CASSLEVLAGTDTQYF. Full variable domain (outside the CDR3, taken from reference TRBV5-4 and TRBJ2-3): ETGVTQSPTHLIKTRGQQVTLRCSSQSGHNTVSWYQQALGQGPQFIFQYYREEENGRGNFPPRFSGLQFPNYSSELNVNALELDDSALYLCASSLEVLAGTDTQYFGPGTRLTVL.

The rearrangement links TRBV19 to TRBJ2-1, with TRBD2 matching over 8 bases. The ends lost 4 bases at V and 4 bases at J; junction bases unmatched: 6. Germline lookup yields CDR1 LNHDA and CDR2 SQIVND (reference sequence). The CDR3 has 15 amino acids. The CDR3 is CASSTGGGSYNEQFF. The CDR3 DNA follows: TGTGCCAGTAGTACGGGAGGGGGGTCTTACAATGAGCAGTTCTTC.

V gene TRBV11-3 combines with J gene TRBJ1-1, with D uncertain. V lost 0 bases and J 1 base, leaving 6 bases between the germline ends. Germline V gene lookup returns CDR1 SGHNT and CDR2 YENEEA. This CDR3 comprises 14 residues. Written as DNA, the CDR3 is TGTGCCAGCAGCTTAGAGGCAACGAACACTGAAGCTTTCTTT. Protein product: CASSLEATNTEAFF.

In its sample, this clone was seen a few times. This sequence joins TRBV6-5 and TRBJ2-7; D possibly corresponds to TRBD2 (7 bases). The ends were cut back, 6 bases at V and 5 bases at J, with 14 bases in the middle. Looked up from germline, CDR1 is MNHEY and CDR2 is SVGAGI. The CDR3 sequence is 13 residues long. The CDR3: CASSQQGGDEQYF. DNA for the CDR3: TGTGCCAGCAGCCAACAGGGAGGGGACGAGCAGTACTTC.

The J gene is TRBJ2-6, the V gene TRBV7-9; 8 nucleotides match TRBD1. CDR3 length equals 17 residues. Germline assignment: CDR1 SEHNR and CDR2 FQNEAQ (reference sequence). V was clipped by 4 bases and J by 0 bases; unmatched bases: 5. The CDR3 protein is CASSYRQGNSGANVLTF. The CDR3 DNA reads as TGTGCCAGCAGCTACCGACAGGGGAACTCTGGGGCCAACGTCCTGACTTTC. Using reference TRBV7-9 and TRBJ2-6 for the parts outside the CDR3, the full variable domain is DTGVSQNPRHKITKRGQNVTFRCDPISEHNRLYWYRQTLGQGPEFLTYFQNEAQLEKSRLLSDRFSAERPKGSFSTLEIQRTEQGDSAMYLCASSYRQGNSGANVLTFGAGSRLTVL.

V is TRBV11-2 and J is TRBJ2-7; 7 bases line up with TRBD2. Per germline, CDR1 SGHAT and CDR2 FQNNGV. The length of the CDR3 is 16 residues. After removal of 2 bases from V and 13 bases from J, the junction contained 20 bases not matched to a gene. CDR3 sequence: CASSLPSPGLGGLVYV. For the CDR3, the DNA is TGTGCCAGCAGCTTACCCTCCCCCGGACTAGGTGGTTTGGTATACGTC.

This rearrangement joins TRBV5-1 to TRBJ2-3; TRBD1 is a possible D gene (7 bases). CDR1 and CDR2 from the germline V gene are SGHRS and YFSETQ. CDR3 length equals 17 residues. The V and J ends lost 3 bases and 1 base respectively, with 18 bases between them. The chain's CDR3 is CASSSASGDRRTDTQYF. For the CDR3, the DNA is TGCGCCAGCAGCTCCGCATCGGGGGACAGACGCACAGATACGCAGTATTTT.